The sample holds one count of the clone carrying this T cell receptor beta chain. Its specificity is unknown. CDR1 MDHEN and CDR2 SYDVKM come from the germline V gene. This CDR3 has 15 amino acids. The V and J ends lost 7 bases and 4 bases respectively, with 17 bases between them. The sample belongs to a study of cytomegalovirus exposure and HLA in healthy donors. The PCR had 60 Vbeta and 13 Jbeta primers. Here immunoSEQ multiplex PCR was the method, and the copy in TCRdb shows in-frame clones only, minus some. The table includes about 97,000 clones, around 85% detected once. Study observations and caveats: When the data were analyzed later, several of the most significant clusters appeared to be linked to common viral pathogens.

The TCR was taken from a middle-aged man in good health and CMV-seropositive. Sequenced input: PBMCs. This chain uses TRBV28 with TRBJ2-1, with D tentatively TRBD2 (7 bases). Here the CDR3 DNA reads TGTGCCAGCACAAGACCAGGGGAGGGGTACAATGAGCAGTTCTTC. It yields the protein CASTRPGEGYNEQFF.